These 12 T cell receptor beta chains came from one sample sequenced in a study of vaccination and CD4 T cells after COVID-19. Cultured CD4+ T cell DNA underwent sequencing with the Oncomine TCR Beta short-read assay. TCRdb recomputed calls from the PCR reads with MiXCR, one row per CDR3 protein. Among 20,000 to 30,000 distinct CDR3 sequences, roughly 40% were seen once, and the ten largest hold about 7%. Antigens for these TCRs are unknown. As to treatment: approximately 11-day PBMC culture with coronavirus spike peptide pools or control peptides (ViraFEST assay). The specimen was CD4+ T cells from blood, cultured in vitro. These receptors all stem from a human donor who had recovered from COVID-19.

There are a few counts of this clonotype. The chain links TRBV6-5 to TRBJ1-2; 8 positions agree with TRBD1. The germline V gene has CDR1 MNHEY and CDR2 SVGAGI. The CDR3 covers 14 residues. Trimming removed 2 bases from V and 3 bases from J; junction bases left unmatched: 2. The CDR3 DNA reads TGTGCCAGCAGTTACCGGGACAGGCACTATGGCTACACCTTC. Translated, it gives CASSYRDRHYGYTF.

The V gene is TRBV10-1, the J gene TRBJ1-5, with D hard to call. The CDR3 sequence is 14 residues long. V was clipped by 2 bases and J by 7 bases, with 12 bases between them. From germline, CDR1 is WNHNN and CDR2 SYGVQD (reference sequence). The CDR3 region is CASSEGPARQPQHF. The CDR3 coding sequence is TGCGCCAGCAGTGAGGGTCCCGCACGCCAGCCCCAGCATTTT.

The chain is built from TRBV19 and TRBJ1-6; weak D call: TRBD1 (5 bases). This CDR3 comprises 18 residues. Trimming left V 4 bases short and J 3 bases short, with 19 bases between. Germline values: CDR1 LNHDA, CDR2 SQIVND (reference sequence). The CDR3 is CASSTPRGTAYYNSPLHF. The CDR3 region has the DNA TGTGCCAGTAGTACGCCCCGCGGGACGGCCTACTATAATTCACCCCTCCACTTT.

This clonotype was detected a few times. The chain joins TRBV20-1 to TRBJ2-7; unclear D gene. The length of the CDR3 is 17 residues. Germline V lookup: CDR1 DFQATT, CDR2 SNEGSKA (reference sequence). Trimming cost V 2 bases and J 2 bases, with 22 bases left between them. CDR3 sequence (DNA): TGCAGTGCTAGACCAAGCTTTGCTGGCAGCGAAGCCTACGAGCAGTACTTC. Protein product: CSARPSFAGSEAYEQYF.

The chain carries TRBV18 and TRBJ1-6, with 7 nucleotides matching TRBD1. Trimming at V came to 1 base and at J to 5 bases, leaving 5 bases not matched to a gene. There are 16 residues in the CDR3. Germline V gives CDR1 KGHSH, CDR2 LQKENI. In DNA form, the CDR3 reads TGTGCCAGCTCACCACGCGAGGGGGCTCATAATTCACCCCTCCACTTT. Its translation: CASSPREGAHNSPLHF.

This clonotype appeared a few times. The chain has TRBV6-5 and TRBJ1-2, with 11 positions matching TRBD1. CDR3 length: 16 residues. Germline V CDR1 and CDR2: MNHEY, SVGAGI. The V and J ends lost 2 bases and 4 bases, in that order; junction bases with no gene match: 6. This chain's CDR3 is CASSYTGTGGGYGYTF. The CDR3 nucleotides are TGTGCCAGCAGTTACACCGGGACAGGGGGTGGCTATGGCTACACCTTC.

V and J are TRBV2 and TRBJ2-3; 15 bases are shared with TRBD2. Germline loops: CDR1 SNHLY, CDR2 FYNNEI. The V and J ends lost 2 bases and 5 bases, in that order; junction bases with no gene match: 5. This CDR3 contains 17 residues. CDR3 in DNA: TGTGCCAGCAGTGAATCCGGACTAGCGGGAGGGTTAGATACGCAGTATTTT. It codes for CASSESGLAGGLDTQYF.

The table lists this clonotype with a few counts. The V gene is TRBV25-1, the J gene TRBJ2-7, with 7 positions matching TRBD2. V shed 3 bases and J 2 bases; nucleotides not matched to a gene: 7. Germline CDR1 MGHDK, CDR2 SYGVNS. The CDR3 has 15 residues. CDR3 DNA sequence: TGTGCCAGCAGTGACCCTGTAGCGGGCGCCTACGAGCAGTACTTC. It encodes CASSDPVAGAYEQYF.

This sequence joins TRBV27 and TRBJ1-2; 7 nucleotides align to TRBD1. V was pared by 6 bases and J by 6 bases, with 7 bases of the junction left unmatched. Germline CDR1 is MNHEY and CDR2 is SMNVEV (reference sequence). The CDR3 is 13 amino acids. This chain's CDR3 is CASRQFGTDGYTF. The CDR3 DNA reads as TGTGCCAGCAGACAATTTGGGACAGATGGCTACACCTTC.

This clonotype was seen more than once but under ten times. The rearrangement links TRBV11-3 to TRBJ2-3; D gene unclear. Germline V gives CDR1 SGHNT, CDR2 YENEEA. This CDR3 is built from 17 residues. V was cut by 2 bases and J by 0 bases, with 15 bases left in between. The CDR3 loop reads CASSLQPSTASTDTQYF. The CDR3 coding sequence is TGTGCCAGCAGCTTACAACCGTCCACGGCTAGCACAGATACGCAGTATTTT.

J is TRBJ1-1 and V is TRBV4-2; TRBD1 agrees at 8 bases. The V gene end was trimmed by 6 bases and the J gene end by 2 bases; junction bases not matched to a gene: 14. The CDR3 runs to 17 residues. The germline CDR1 and CDR2 sequences are LGHNA and YNFKEQ. CDR3 in amino acids: CASSRTTGGSTNTEAFF. The CDR3 DNA sequence: TGTGCCAGCAGTCGAACAACAGGGGGTTCGACTAACACTGAAGCTTTCTTT.

This clonotype appeared a few times. This rearrangement joins TRBV11-2 to TRBJ1-2, with TRBD1 matching over 8 bases. Germline V gene data show CDR1 as SGHAT and CDR2 as FQNNGV. The CDR3 is made up of 17 amino acids. Germline trimming cut 5 bases from V and 7 bases from J; bases unmatched to any gene: 18. The CDR3 loop reads CASSPATGGGWAGGYTF. The CDR3 DNA reads TGTGCCAGCAGCCCAGCTACAGGGGGAGGCTGGGCTGGTGGCTACACCTTC.